This T cell receptor (beta chain) derives from a study of PD-L1 blockade in urothelial cancer. Study at large: Starting in about 2014, patients were given atezolizumab (1,200 mg intravenously every 3 weeks). Of prior chemotherapy regimens, patients had received between 0 and 3. The analyses of blood took place 3 weeks (second dose) and 6 weeks after treatment start.

This CDR3 is 12 amino acids long. Per germline, CDR1 SEHNR and CDR2 FQNEAQ (reference sequence). Trimming cost V 4 bases and J 3 bases, with 6 bases left between them. Each PCR received spiked synthetic TCR analog templates. The data were produced by immunoSEQ multiplex PCR, yet TCRdb's version contains in-frame clones alone and is incomplete. The sample records 50,000 to 60,000 clones, 70% to 90% being singletons. This TCR derives from a man in his forties or fifties with urothelial cancer. V and J are TRBV7-9 and TRBJ2-5; no reliable D call. The sample here was PBMCs, taken around atezolizumab (anti-PD-L1) treatment. The CDR3 sequence: CASSSEKETQYF. The CDR3 DNA is TGTGCCAGCAGCTCCGAGAAAGAGACCCAGTACTTC.